This entry features one T cell receptor (beta chain) sequence. There are many counts of this clonotype. What antigen it recognizes has not been identified. Base-call qualities are not available, and no considerably larger clone is one nucleotide away. Interpreted using the paper, the time point label stands for: newly diagnosed GD, antithyroid drugs for less than 3 months. RNA was extracted from PBMCs in TRIzol for both TCR sequencing and RNA sequencing. The diagnosis of Graves' disease was made according to American Thyroid Association guidelines. Recruitment of patients was carried out at an endocrinology department in Xi'an, China. Each patient gave approximately 9 milliliters of peripheral blood, collected in an EDTA anticoagulant tube. Ficoll Paque Plus density gradient separation was used to isolate PBMCs, and no further T cell sorting was performed. An Agilent 2100 Bioanalyzer and agarose gel were used to check RNA quality, and a NanoDrop 2000 was used to measure RNA concentration.

Library creation used multiplex PCR. Instrument on record: Illumina HiSeq 4000. TCR beta libraries were built with iRepertoire HTBI primers and Arm-PCR amplification of CDR3 regions. Before sequencing, the PCR products went through gel purification. On the authors' methods: Gene usage analysis of CDR3 amino acid clonotypes used the approximately 62 TRBV and more than 13 TRBJ segments found across samples. COPE and FqMerger were used to merge the filtered high-quality paired reads into contigs. Contigs were aligned with BLAST to IMGT TRBV, TRBD and TRBJ reference genes, and CDR3 was defined per IMGT. Any clonotype with a frequency above 0.1% was counted as a highly expanded clone. Shannon entropy served as the measure of repertoire diversity, while the Gini coefficient captured V-J evenness. A clonotype was considered public if more than one individual shared it. TCRdb passed the public sequencing reads through fastp at Q25 and MiXCR, retaining productive beta sequences. Rows with a matching CDR3 protein are joined into one entry that keeps the most common DNA and genes. The V and J calls follow TCRdb's processing rather than the paper's. The sample table holds about 470,000 distinct CDR3 sequences, of which more than 13% were seen once. Of the sample, over 15% is held by the ten largest clones.

The sample originates from a study of regulatory T cells in long-lasting Graves disease listed by TCRdb under 2021. Background on the whole study: Patients with newly diagnosed Graves' disease had been on antithyroid drugs for under 3 months. This study used TCR sequencing and RNA sequencing of peripheral blood to compare persistent Graves' disease patients against newly diagnosed Graves' disease patients. The study took place in China and was registered as a clinical trial. TCR sequencing covered roughly 13 persistent and around 20 newly diagnosed Graves' disease patients, some 33 samples in total.

General study outcomes and caveats: Peripheral blood alone was examined, since thyroid tissue, which constituted the primary lesion, could not be accessed. A larger number of public clonotypes was shared among persistent patients (approximately 3,000) than among newly diagnosed patients (roughly 970). Only the TCR beta chain was sequenced and analyzed. Persistent Graves' disease patients showed lower TCR Shannon entropy and fewer highly expanded clones than newly diagnosed patients, suggesting clonal expansion. The small sample size was acknowledged by the authors as a limitation that may reduce accuracy.

The same data also went into a second study, on T cells in Graves' hyperthyroidism and ophthalmopathy. The second study's paper adds: A patient counted as having stable Graves' hyperthyroidism if no progression to ophthalmopathy occurred over 18 months of follow-up. Hyperthyroidism patients were aged 18 to 65 years and newly diagnosed, with disease duration of less than 2 months. Patients with uncontrolled infections, other autoimmune diseases, pregnancy or lactation were excluded. Diagnoses relied on clinical symptoms, serum thyroxine and TRAb, thyroid ultrasound and orbital computed tomography. For the first round of RT-PCR on the TCR CDR3, the HTBI primer set was used together with the Qiagen OneStep RT-PCR kit. Most expanded thyroid clonotypes (frequency above 0.001) were also found in blood, which suggests that blood repertoires may mirror thyroid immune responses. A 13 V-J signature model separated ophthalmopathy from stable hyperthyroidism, with about 88% sensitivity and 81.08% specificity in cross-validation and 80%/75% in testing. In validation, the model predicted progression to ophthalmopathy with approximately 71% sensitivity and 72% to 75% specificity, a median of roughly seven months before onset. To identify TCR V-J signatures that set the groups apart, the researchers used a discovery cohort of 100 patients, made up of under 45 with Graves' ophthalmopathy and some 58 with stable Graves' hyperthyroidism. Prospective prediction of ophthalmopathy was tested in an independent validation cohort consisting of under 20 hyperthyroidism patients and around 16 patients who later progressed to ophthalmopathy. For training and testing, the 80 to 100 patients in the discovery cohort were randomly divided in a 7:3 ratio. In addition, the study compared T-cell repertoires in thyroid tissue and in blood from six Graves' hyperthyroidism patients. Once sampling was done, hyperthyroidism patients were given methimazole at a starting dose of 30 mg daily, whereas ophthalmopathy patients were given high-dose intravenous methylprednisolone. Libraries were constructed in a second round of multiplex PCR, after which size selection and purification were performed. The libraries were sequenced on an Illumina HiSeq2000 using paired-end 100 bp reads. SOAPnuke was used to process the raw data, removing reads that contained adapters or uncalled bases, had a mean Phred below 15, or lacked an exact match to the constant primer or identifier. High-quality paired reads were merged using COPE v1.2.5, and each unique nucleotide sequence was defined as a clonotype. MiTCR v1.1 was used to align the clonotypes against IMGT TRBV, TRBD and TRBJ reference segments. Analysis was restricted to V-J combinations with a frequency above 0.0001, which covered roughly 99% of repertoires. A TCS score was defined as the ratio of F50 (clonal expansion) to E x V (chaos), with BLOSUM62-based TCRdist applied between CDR3 peptides within each V-J. Welch's t-statistics and random forest reduced around 550 V-J features to 10 to 15, which were used in a naive Bayes classifier (R e1071). No statistical method was used to fix the sample size in advance, and group allocation was not hidden from the investigators. The paper describes TCR Vbeta CDR3 sequencing of fewer than 150 peripheral blood samples, made up of around 41 ophthalmopathy patients, more than 70 hyperthyroidism patients and roughly 17 progressor patients.

The source material was peripheral blood mononuclear cells (PBMCs), sampled at new diagnosis, from a patient treated with antithyroid drugs. This clonotype originated in a woman between 25 and 40 years old with Graves disease. Donor details come from another sample of the same person, matched by shared clones.

The CDR3 loop reads CASSPILAEDYNEQFF. The nucleotides are TGTGCCAGCAGCCCGATTCTAGCAGAAGACTACAATGAGCAGTTCTTC. The chain employs TRBV11-2 and TRBJ2-1; possibly the D gene is TRBD2, per 5 matching bases. Trimming removed 5 bases from V and 3 bases from J, leaving 17 bases between the germline ends. The CDR3 spans 16 residues, from the cysteine through the phenylalanine. Solely the CDR3 DNA is kept, with 48 bases framed from the first base. Via the germline V gene, CDR1 is SGHAT and CDR2 FQNNGV.